This TCR beta chain was sequenced for a study of T cell responses to AZD1222 COVID-19 vaccine. Study-wide findings and caveats: There were mostly white British donors and more females than males, and clonal diversity was possibly underestimated. Spike-specific TCR breadth and depth were elevated following two AZD1222 doses.

TCRdb's copy holds only in-frame clones and misses some; the assay was immunoSEQ multiplex PCR. The sample carries 150,000 or so clones, around 92% recorded once. Per germline, CDR1 MDHEN and CDR2 SYDVKM. The CDR3 is 12 amino acids. The V gene lost 2 bases and the J gene lost 5 bases, with 1 base spanning the gap. Comment on this clone: Its specificity is unknown.

V gene TRBV28 combines with J gene TRBJ1-6; D gene ambiguous. This clonotype was sampled from an adult who received the AZD1222 COVID-19 vaccine. The sample was peripheral blood, taken 28 days after the second AZD1222 dose. CDR3 sequence (DNA): TGTGCCAGCAGTTTACATAATTCACCCCTCCACTTT. Encoded protein: CASSLHNSPLHF.